This T cell receptor beta chain was recorded in a study of blood T cell repertoires in COVID-19. Study-wide context: Whether acute or convalescent, the COVID-19 samples came from the United States, Italy and Spain. From T cells, B-cell-depleted T cells, or PBMCs came the material, which was cDNA or gDNA.

Here immunoSEQ multiplex PCR was the method, and the copy in TCRdb shows in-frame clones only, minus some. The sample has about 270,000 clones, approximately 90% seen once. This TCR was recovered from a woman aged 30 to 39 with acute COVID-19. Sequencing was carried out using PBMCs or T cells enriched from blood (not recorded which).

The CDR3 reads CASSDLDRGFGETQYF. CDR3 bases: TGTGCCAGCAGTGACTTGGACAGGGGGTTTGGGGAGACCCAGTACTTC. The rearrangement uses TRBV6-1 and TRBJ2-5; 10 nucleotides agree with TRBD1. The germline V gene has CDR1 MNHNS and CDR2 SASEGT. CDR3 length: 16 residues. V shed 3 bases and J 5 bases; nucleotides not matched to a gene: 9.